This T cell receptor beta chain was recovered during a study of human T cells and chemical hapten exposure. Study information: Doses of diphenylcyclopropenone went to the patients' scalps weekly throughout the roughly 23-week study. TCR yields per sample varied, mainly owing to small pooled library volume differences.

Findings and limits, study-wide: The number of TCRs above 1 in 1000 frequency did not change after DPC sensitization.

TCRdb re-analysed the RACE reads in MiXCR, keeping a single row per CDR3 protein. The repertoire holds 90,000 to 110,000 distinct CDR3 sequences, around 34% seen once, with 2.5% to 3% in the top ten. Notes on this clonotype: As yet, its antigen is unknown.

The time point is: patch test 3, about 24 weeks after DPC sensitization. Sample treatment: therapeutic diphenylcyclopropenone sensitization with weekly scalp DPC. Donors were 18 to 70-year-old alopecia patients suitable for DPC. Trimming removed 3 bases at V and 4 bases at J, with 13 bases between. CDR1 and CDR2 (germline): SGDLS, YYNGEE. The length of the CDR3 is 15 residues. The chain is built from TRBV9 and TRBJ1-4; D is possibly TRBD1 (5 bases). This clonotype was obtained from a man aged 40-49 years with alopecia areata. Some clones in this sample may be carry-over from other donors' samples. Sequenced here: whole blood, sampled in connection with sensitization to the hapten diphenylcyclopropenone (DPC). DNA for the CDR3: TGTGCCAGCAGCGCAAATCAGGGAAGTAATGAAAAACTGTTTTTT. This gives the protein CASSANQGSNEKLFF.